One sample yielded the 23 T cell receptor beta chains listed below, sequenced in a study of long-term antiretroviral therapy in people with HIV. They ran version v3.0 of the immunoSEQ assay at survey level. TCRdb keeps only in-frame clones here, not all; method: immunoSEQ multiplex PCR. The data hold about 25,000 clones, with roughly 88% observed a single time. The sample here was unsorted PBMCs, taken 4.1 to 4.5 years after starting antiretroviral therapy. The receptors were sampled from a man aged 25-45 years with HIV.

The chain uses TRBV4-3 and TRBJ1-1, with D unclear. The CDR3 length is 17 residues. Germline assignment: CDR1 LGHNA and CDR2 YSLEER. Trimming removed 3 bases from V and 9 bases from J, with 26 bases in between. The CDR3 is CASSQEEPKRRPRQAFF. In DNA, the CDR3 is TGCGCCAGCAGCCAGGAAGAACCGAAAAGACGACCTCGGCAAGCTTTCTTT.

The V gene is TRBV5-5, the J gene TRBJ2-7, with 7 bases lining up with TRBD1. Germline CDR1 reads SGHKS; CDR2 reads YYEKEE (reference sequence). CDR3 length: 14 residues. Unmatched junction bases numbered 7, after V lost 3 bases and J lost 4 bases. The CDR3 DNA reads TGTGCCAGCAGCTCCCCGGGACAGATGTACGAGCAGTACTTC. Protein sequence: CASSSPGQMYEQYF.

The chain has TRBV29-1 and TRBJ2-7; D may be TRBD2 (6 bases). The CDR3 contains 13 residues. V gave up 6 bases and J gave up 0 bases, with 12 bases separating them. Germline CDR1 reads SQVTM; CDR2 reads ANQGSEA. The CDR3 DNA sequence: TGCAGCGTCGGGACTGGTAGCTCCTACGAGCAGTACTTC. This sequence encodes CSVGTGSSYEQYF.

The gene calls are TRBV6-6 and TRBJ1-2; 10 nucleotides match TRBD1. V was clipped by 3 bases and J by 7 bases; unmatched bases: 11. Germline values: CDR1 MNHNY, CDR2 SVGAGI (reference sequence). This CDR3 region has 16 residues. The chain's CDR3 is CASSYKGTGDMGGYTF. The DNA for the CDR3 is TGTGCCAGCAGTTATAAAGGGACAGGGGATATGGGTGGCTACACCTTC.

This chain connects TRBV7-8 to TRBJ1-2; D ambiguous. This CDR3 is built from 12 residues. With 4 bases removed from V and 5 bases from J, the gap between germline ends came to 8 bases. In germline, CDR1 is SGHVS, CDR2 FQNEAQ. For the CDR3, the DNA is TGTGCCAGCAGCTCCCGACCGTATGGCTACACCTTC. Translated, it gives CASSSRPYGYTF.

The rearrangement links TRBV28 to TRBJ2-1; 7 nucleotides line up with TRBD1. The CDR3 runs 17 residues. V lost 6 bases and J lost 4; bases outside the gene matches: 15. Germline CDR1 is MDHEN and CDR2 is SYDVKM. CDR3 nucleotide sequence: TGTGCCAGCAGGCAAACTAACAGGGGAAGGGGGTACAATGAGCAGTTCTTC. It is translated as CASRQTNRGRGYNEQFF.

There are a few counts of this clone. The J gene is TRBJ2-7, the V gene TRBV27; 13 positions agree with TRBD2. There are 21 residues in the CDR3. V was clipped by 5 bases and J by 2 bases; unmatched bases: 21. CDR1 MNHEY and CDR2 SMNVEV come from the germline V gene (reference sequence). The CDR3 nucleotides are TGTGCCAGCAGTCCATATGCCCCCGGGGCCTCGGGACTAGCGGGAACCTACGAGCAGTACTTC. Translating it yields CASSPYAPGASGLAGTYEQYF.

This sequence joins TRBV28 and TRBJ2-3; D tentatively fits TRBD1 or TRBD2 (5 bases each). The CDR3 sequence is 15 residues long. V was cut by 3 bases and J by 1 base, with 11 bases left in between. The germline V gene has CDR1 MDHEN and CDR2 SYDVKM. This CDR3 is CASSLVQGGTDTQYF. CDR3 nucleotides: TGTGCCAGCAGTTTGGTGCAGGGAGGCACAGATACGCAGTATTTT. Full variable domain (rest looked up from reference TRBV28 and TRBJ2-3): DVKVTQSSRYLVKRTGEKVFLECVQDMDHENMFWYRQDPGLGLRLIYFSYDVKMKEKGDIPEGYSVSREKKERFSLILESASTNQTSMYLCASSLVQGGTDTQYFGPGTRLTVL.

The chain joins TRBV19 to TRBJ1-6, with 9 positions matching TRBD1. The CDR3 covers 17 residues. The V and J ends lost 3 bases and 3 bases, in that order; junction bases with no gene match: 6. Germline V gives CDR1 LNHDA, CDR2 SQIVND (reference sequence). The CDR3: CASSMPPGQGYNSPLHF. CDR3 coding DNA: TGTGCCAGTAGTATGCCGCCGGGACAGGGCTATAATTCACCCCTCCACTTT. Full variable domain (rest looked up from reference TRBV19 and TRBJ1-6): DGGITQSPKYLFRKEGQNVTLSCEQNLNHDAMYWYRQDPGQGLRLIYYSQIVNDFQKGDIAEGYSVSREKKESFPLTVTSAQKNPTAFYLCASSMPPGQGYNSPLHFGNGTRLTVT.

The rearrangement uses TRBV6-6 and TRBJ2-1; D ambiguous. The V gene lost 11 bases and the J gene lost 8 bases, with 19 bases spanning the gap. Germline CDR1 is MNHNY and CDR2 is SVGAGI (reference sequence). The CDR3 consists of 13 residues. CDR3 nucleotide sequence: TGTGCCGCTCACCCAGCCCGATTCGATGAGCAGTTCTTC. It encodes CAAHPARFDEQFF.

V and J are TRBV29-1 and TRBJ2-2; tentatively, D is TRBD1 or TRBD2 (6 bases each). V was cut by 7 bases and J by 5 bases, with 14 bases left in between. There are 13 residues in the CDR3. Germline values: CDR1 SQVTM, CDR2 ANQGSEA. The CDR3 is CSGLGGKTGELFF. In nucleotides, the CDR3 is TGCAGCGGGCTAGGGGGGAAAACCGGGGAGCTGTTTTTT.

J is TRBJ1-2 and V is TRBV28; TRBD1 is a possible D gene (6 bases). The germline gives CDR1 MDHEN, CDR2 SYDVKM. V lost 4 bases and J lost 5, with 11 bases in between. The CDR3 length is 13 residues. The CDR3: CASSSGAPYGYTF. Here the CDR3 DNA reads TGTGCCAGCAGTTCGGGGGCCCCTTATGGCTACACCTTC.

This clone appeared once. CDR3 amino acids: CASRTGGDTGELFF. CDR3 in DNA: TGTGCCAGCCGGACAGGGGGCGACACCGGGGAGCTGTTTTTT. The chain is built from TRBV25-1 and TRBJ2-2; TRBD1 agrees at 11 bases. After removal of 8 bases from V and 3 bases from J, the junction contained 2 bases not matched to a gene. The CDR3 totals 14 residues. Germline values: CDR1 MGHDK, CDR2 SYGVNS.

The chain employs TRBV6-5 and TRBJ2-7; D unclear. Trimming stripped 6 bases from V and 0 bases from J, with 6 bases between. There are 12 residues in the CDR3. Germline assignment: CDR1 MNHEY and CDR2 SVGAGI. The CDR3 protein is CASSSLSYEQYF. The CDR3 coding sequence is TGTGCCAGCAGCTCCCTCTCCTACGAGCAGTACTTC.

The CDR3 loop is CASSRTKQTRSQETQYF. DNA for the CDR3: TGCGCCAGCAGCCGGACAAAGCAGACCCGTTCCCAAGAGACCCAGTACTTC. The V gene is TRBV4-1, the J gene TRBJ2-5; TRBD1 is a possible D gene (5 bases). CDR3 size: 17 residues. The germline V gene encodes CDR1 MGHRA and CDR2 YSYEKL. Trimming left V 4 bases short and J 1 base short, with 19 bases between.

The chain joins TRBV7-9 to TRBJ2-2, with TRBD2 matching over 7 bases. Losses at the gene ends were 4 bases for V and 2 bases for J; bases not matched to a gene: 4. Germline values: CDR1 SEHNR, CDR2 FQNEAQ (reference sequence). This CDR3 has 15 residues. CDR3: CASSSLAGNTGELFF. CDR3 sequence (DNA): TGTGCCAGCAGCTCATTAGCGGGTAACACCGGGGAGCTGTTTTTT.

The genes are TRBV28 and TRBJ2-7; tentative D call: TRBD2 (5 bases). Trimming took off 1 base at V and 6 bases at J, with 7 bases between the two ends. Germline assignment: CDR1 MDHEN and CDR2 SYDVKM. This CDR3 is built from 12 residues. In nucleotides, the CDR3 is TGTGCCAGCAGTTTATTAGGGAGCGAGCAGTACTTC. Translation: CASSLLGSEQYF.

The rearrangement joins TRBV4-1 to TRBJ2-2, with D possibly TRBD2 on 6 matching bases. V lost 4 bases to trimming and J lost 0 bases, with 18 bases between them. This CDR3 comprises 18 residues. Germline CDR1 reads MGHRA; CDR2 reads YSYEKL. The CDR3 coding sequence is TGCGCCAGCAGCCCCTCGGGGGAAAGGAGCGCGAACACCGGGGAGCTGTTTTTT. Translating gives CASSPSGERSANTGELFF.

J is TRBJ2-1 and V is TRBV30, with D possibly TRBD2 on 6 matching bases. The CDR3 runs to 17 residues. The ends were cut back, 1 base at V and 2 bases at J, with 18 bases in the middle. CDR1 is GTSNPN and CDR2 is SVGIG in the germline V gene (reference sequence). The CDR3 spells CAWSGVHQRVTYNEQFF. The DNA of the CDR3 is TGTGCCTGGAGTGGGGTTCATCAGCGGGTAACCTACAATGAGCAGTTCTTC.

This clone has a single count. The chain has TRBV29-1 and TRBJ1-2; 7 bases match TRBD1. The CDR3 runs to 15 residues. Per germline, CDR1 SQVTM and CDR2 ANQGSEA. V dropped 3 bases and J dropped 0; count of bases not matched to a gene: 7. The DNA of the CDR3 is TGCAGCGTTGATTTCCGGACAGGTGCTAACTATGGCTACACCTTC. Translated, it gives CSVDFRTGANYGYTF.

The gene calls are TRBV10-3 and TRBJ1-2; 10 bases are shared with TRBD1. V was clipped by 5 bases and J by 7 bases; unmatched bases: 10. Germline V gene lookup returns CDR1 ENHRY and CDR2 SYGVKD. This CDR3 spans 15 amino acids. This CDR3 is CAISSRGDRGLGYTF. Written as DNA, the CDR3 is TGTGCCATCAGTTCCCGAGGGGACAGGGGTCTTGGCTACACCTTC.

The chain recombines TRBV13 with TRBJ1-1; D unclear. The ends were cut back, 4 bases at V and 11 bases at J, with 23 bases in the middle. Germline V gene lookup returns CDR1 PRHDT and CDR2 FYEKMQ (reference sequence). This CDR3 contains 15 residues. The CDR3 bases are TGTGCCAGCAGCTCCCCATCGGTAAAGGGCCCCTACGCTTTCTTT. Its translation is CASSSPSVKGPYAFF.

In regard to this clone: At one boundary the junction diverges from the germline segment, which might be a read error. The chain joins TRBV28 to TRBJ1-2; D is perhaps TRBD1 (5 bases). Germline CDR1 MDHEN, CDR2 SYDVKM. This CDR3 has 11 amino acids. CDR3 DNA sequence: TGTGCCTGCAGGGAGGACTATGGCTACACCTTC. Protein sequence: CACREDYGYTF.